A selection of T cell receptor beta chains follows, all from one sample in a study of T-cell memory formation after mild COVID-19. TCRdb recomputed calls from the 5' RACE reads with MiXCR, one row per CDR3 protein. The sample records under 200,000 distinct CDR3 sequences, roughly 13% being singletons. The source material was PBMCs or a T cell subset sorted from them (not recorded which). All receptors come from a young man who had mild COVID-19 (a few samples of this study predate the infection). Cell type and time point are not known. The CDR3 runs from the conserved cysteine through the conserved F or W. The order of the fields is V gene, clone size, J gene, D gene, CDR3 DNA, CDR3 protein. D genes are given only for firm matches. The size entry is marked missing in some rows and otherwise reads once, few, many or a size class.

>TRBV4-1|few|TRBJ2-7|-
TGCGCCAGCAGCTTGACTGTAGAGCAGGGGTACGAGCAGTACTTC
CASSLTVEQGYEQYF
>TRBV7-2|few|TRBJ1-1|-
TGTGCCAGCAGCTTCGGGAACCTCGATTGGGGGGCTGAAGCTTTCTTT
CASSFGNLDWGAEAFF
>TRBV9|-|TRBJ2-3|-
TGTGCCAGCAGCGTAGACGGGACCCCTAGCACAGATACGCAGTATTTT
CASSVDGTPSTDTQYF
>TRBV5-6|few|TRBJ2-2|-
TGTGCCAGCAGCTTGGTCCTCACTAAGTACGGGGAGCTGTTTTTT
CASSLVLTKYGELFF
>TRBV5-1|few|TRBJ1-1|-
TGCGCCAGCAGGGGGGCCATGAACACTGAAGCTTTCTTT
CASRGAMNTEAFF
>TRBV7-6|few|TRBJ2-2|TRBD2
TGTGCCAGCAGCTTGCGGGGGGGCTTGTCCGGGGAGCTGTTTTTT
CASSLRGGLSGELFF
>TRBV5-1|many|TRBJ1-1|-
TGCGCCAGCAGCGGCGGACAGATAATGAACACTGAAGCTTTCTTT
CASSGGQIMNTEAFF
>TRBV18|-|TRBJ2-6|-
TGTGCCAGCGCCCCGGTGTGGGGGGCGGTTGGGGCCAACGTCCTGACTTTC
CASAPVWGAVGANVLTF
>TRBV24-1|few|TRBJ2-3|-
TGTGCCACCAGTGATGCTCGTCTAGCTTCAGATACGCAGTATTTT
CATSDARLASDTQYF
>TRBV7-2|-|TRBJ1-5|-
TGTGCCAGCAGCTTAAGTCCGGGGAATAGCAATCAGCCCCAGCATTTT
CASSLSPGNSNQPQHF
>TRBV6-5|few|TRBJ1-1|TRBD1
TGTGCCAGCAGTACAGAGGGACAGGGGGTCACTGAAGCTTTCTTT
CASSTEGQGVTEAFF
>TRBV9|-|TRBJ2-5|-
TGTGCCAGCAGCGTAGAGGTCTTTGGGAAAATTGAGACCCAGTACTTC
CASSVEVFGKIETQYF
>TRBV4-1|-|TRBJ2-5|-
TGCGCCAGCAGCCAAGACAGACCCCAAGAGACCCAGTACTTC
CASSQDRPQETQYF
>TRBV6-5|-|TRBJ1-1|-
TGTGCCAGCAGTCCGTCCAGGGGAGGGGACACTGAAGCTTTCTTT
CASSPSRGGDTEAFF
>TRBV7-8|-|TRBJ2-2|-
TGTGCCAGCAGCTTCCACACCGGGGAGCTGTTTTTT
CASSFHTGELFF
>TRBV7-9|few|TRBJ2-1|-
TGTGCCAGCAGCTTAGCGCGCGGCGGGTTGGACGATGAGCAGTTCTTC
CASSLARGGLDDEQFF
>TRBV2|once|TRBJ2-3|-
TGTGCCACGTCGACAGCCTCTAGCACAGATACGCAGTATTTT
CATSTASSTDTQYF
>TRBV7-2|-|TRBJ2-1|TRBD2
TGTGCCAGCAGCTTAGGACCAGCGGGGAACAATGAGCAGTTCTTC
CASSLGPAGNNEQFF
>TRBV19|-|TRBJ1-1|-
TGTGCCAGTAGTATACCGGGGGGGCTGAACACTGAAGCTTTCTTT
CASSIPGGLNTEAFF
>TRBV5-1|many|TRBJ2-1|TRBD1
TGCGCCAGCAGCTTGGCAGGACAGGGGTACAATGAGCAGTTCTTC
CASSLAGQGYNEQFF
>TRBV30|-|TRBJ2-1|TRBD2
TGTGCCCTCCGGTTAGCGGGGGGCTACAATGAGCAGTTCTTC
CALRLAGGYNEQFF
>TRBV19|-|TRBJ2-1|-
TGTGCCAGTAGTACGGGGCCCAATGAGCAGTTCTTC
CASSTGPNEQFF
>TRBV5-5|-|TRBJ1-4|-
TGTGCCAGCAGCCCCACGCAGGTGGGGGAACTGTTTTTT
CASSPTQVGELFF
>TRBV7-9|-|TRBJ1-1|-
TGTGCCAGCAGCGGGGGTGTGGACGGGGAAGCTTTCTTT
CASSGGVDGEAFF
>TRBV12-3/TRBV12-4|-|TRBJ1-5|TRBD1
TGTGCCAGCAGGGGAACAGGGGATCAGCCCCAGCATTTT
CASRGTGDQPQHF
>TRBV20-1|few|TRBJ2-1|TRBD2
TGCAGTGCTAGTGGACTAGCGGGGGGGCGTTTAGACAATGAGCAGTTCTTC
CSASGLAGGRLDNEQFF
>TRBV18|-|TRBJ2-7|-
TGTGCCAGCTCACCTACTCCGACAGGCCCGCGTTCCTACGAGCAGTACTTC
CASSPTPTGPRSYEQYF